The 32 T cell receptor beta chains presented below share a single source sample, sequenced in a study of blood T cells in healthy people across ages. The use of a sample-barcoded 5' primer and a J-beta primer mix characterized a second PCR of roughly 6 to 11 cycles. TCRdb analysed the 5' RACE reads with MiXCR anew, one entry per CDR3 protein. The profile shows about 940,000 distinct CDR3 sequences, 45% to 50% of them singletons. The specimen sequenced was blood. The source is a young man in good health.

The chain uses TRBV16 and TRBJ2-7; D not resolved. Germline V gives CDR1 KGHSY, CDR2 FQNENV. Trimming removed 2 bases at V and 2 bases at J, with 7 bases between. This CDR3 has 13 residues. DNA for the CDR3: TGTGCCAGCAGCCAACTATCTCCCTACGAGCAGTACTTC. As protein: CASSQLSPYEQYF.

The chain carries TRBV20-1 and TRBJ2-3; maybe TRBD2 (6 bases). Trimming left V 1 base short and J 3 bases short, with 17 bases between. The length of the CDR3 is 16 residues. CDR1 is DFQATT and CDR2 is SNEGSKA in the germline V gene (reference sequence). The DNA of the CDR3 is TGCAGTGCTAGAGGACCCAACCCGGAGGGTACAGATACGCAGTATTTT. Translating gives CSARGPNPEGTDTQYF.

The genes are TRBV20-1 and TRBJ2-5; D might be TRBD2 (5 bases). The J call could be wrong; TRBJ2-7 is a better fit for the DNA end. This CDR3 has 15 amino acids. From germline, CDR1 is DFQATT and CDR2 SNEGSKA (reference sequence). CDR3 DNA sequence: TGCAGTGCTAGAGATGTGGCGGGCCTACTTTACGAGCAGTACTTC. The encoded protein is CSARDVAGLLYEQYF.

The rearrangement links TRBV28 to TRBJ2-5; D call uncertain. The DNA end lines up better with TRBJ2-7; the J call may be wrong. The V gene's germline CDR1 is MDHEN and CDR2 SYDVKM. This CDR3 region has 15 residues. DNA for the CDR3: TGTGCCAGCAGTCCCTCGATAGGCGAGGAACGCGAGCAGTACTTC. This gives the protein CASSPSIGEEREQYF.

This clonotype was seen only a few times. This chain connects TRBV20-1 to TRBJ2-7; 10 nucleotides match TRBD1. Germline trimming cut 6 bases from V and 5 bases from J; bases unmatched to any gene: 13. There are 15 residues in the CDR3. Germline CDR1 DFQATT, CDR2 SNEGSKA (reference sequence). The CDR3 region is CSANGLGQGKNEQYF. The DNA of the CDR3 is TGCAGTGCCAACGGTCTGGGACAGGGGAAAAACGAGCAGTACTTC.

This clonotype was seen at least ten times. The chain recombines TRBV28 with TRBJ2-7; D not resolved. The CDR3 consists of 13 residues. Between the trimmed V and J ends, which lost 2 bases and 2 bases, there was a span of 7 bases. Germline V CDR1 and CDR2: MDHEN, SYDVKM. CDR3 sequence reads: CASSLGQTYEQYF. Written as DNA, the CDR3 is TGTGCCAGCAGTTTAGGGCAGACCTACGAGCAGTACTTC.

A few counts support this clonotype. Relative to the germline gene, one junction end is altered; a read error may explain this. V gene TRBV7-7 combines with J gene TRBJ2-1; D not certain. Germline loops: CDR1 SSHAT, CDR2 FNYEAQ (reference sequence). This CDR3 is 13 amino acids long. In nucleotides, the CDR3 is TGTGCTAGCAGCCCTCCCGACCACAATGAGCAGTTCTTC. Protein sequence: CASSPPDHNEQFF.

V usage is TRBV5-1 and J usage is TRBJ1-5, with a tentative D call TRBD1 (6 bases). Germline V gene sequence: CDR1 SGHRS, CDR2 YFSETQ. The CDR3 runs 15 residues. V lost 4 bases, J lost 4 bases, and 15 bases lay in between. CDR3 DNA: TGCGCCAGCAGCGCAGGGGAGGGGGGGAATCAGCCCCAGCATTTT. Its translation: CASSAGEGGNQPQHF.

This clonotype was detected only a few times. The chain uses TRBV29-1 and TRBJ1-4; TRBD1 might be the D (5 bases). The V gene's germline CDR1 is SQVTM and CDR2 ANQGSEA. The CDR3 runs 16 residues. Between the trimmed V and J ends, which lost 3 bases and 0 bases, there was a span of 14 bases. This CDR3 is CSVELRGSATNEKLFF. In DNA form, the CDR3 reads TGCAGCGTTGAGCTCCGGGGCTCGGCAACTAATGAAAAACTGTTTTTT.

V and J are TRBV9 and TRBJ2-7; D is unresolved. Trimming stripped 2 bases from V and 3 bases from J, with 9 bases between. Per the germline V gene, CDR1 is SGDLS and CDR2 is YYNGEE. This CDR3 has 13 residues. The CDR3 loop is CASSVGDHYEQYF. The CDR3, as DNA: TGTGCCAGCAGCGTCGGCGACCACTACGAGCAGTACTTC.

The J gene is TRBJ2-7, the V gene TRBV28; D remains ambiguous. With 3 bases removed from V and 2 bases from J, the gap between germline ends came to 14 bases. Germline CDR1 and CDR2: MDHEN and SYDVKM. This CDR3 comprises 15 residues. The CDR3 protein is CASSFVVTPTYEQYF. DNA for the CDR3: TGTGCCAGCAGTTTCGTTGTGACACCGACCTACGAGCAGTACTTC.

This clonotype has at least ten counts. The CDR3 loop reads CASSKPRGNQETQYF. The DNA for the CDR3 is TGTGCCAGCAGCAAACCCAGGGGGAACCAAGAGACCCAGTACTTC. V is TRBV21-1 and J is TRBJ2-5; the D segment call TRBD1 is taken from the table without a DNA check. TRBV21-1 counts as a pseudogene. The CDR3 consists of 15 residues.

The genes are TRBV2 and TRBJ2-1; D gene ambiguous. CDR1 is SNHLY, CDR2 FYNNEI, per germline. The CDR3 length is 14 residues. V was clipped by 9 bases and J by 4 bases, with 16 bases between them. The CDR3 DNA is TGTGCCAGTCGCGCACTTGGGTCATACAATGAGCAGTTCTTC. This gives the protein CASRALGSYNEQFF.

Concerning this clonotype itself: One end of the junction fails to match germline, which may point to a read error. The chain combines TRBV4-2 with TRBJ2-1; TRBD2 aligns across 9 bases. CDR3 size: 15 residues. The germline V gene has CDR1 LGHNA and CDR2 YNFKEQ. CDR3 sequence (DNA): TGTGCCGGCAGCCTGGGACTAGCCGACTCGGGGGAGCAGTTCTTC. It yields the protein CAGSLGLADSGEQFF.

The chain combines TRBV5-1 with TRBJ1-2, with D hard to call. The CDR3 is 14 amino acids. The germline gives CDR1 SGHRS, CDR2 YFSETQ. V lost 5 bases, J lost 2 bases, and 13 bases lay in between. CDR3 bases: TGCGCCAGCAGGGTGGAGTGGGCGAACTATGGCTACACCTTC. Amino acids: CASRVEWANYGYTF.

The chain combines TRBV20-1 with TRBJ1-5, with D unresolved. Germline CDR1 reads DFQATT; CDR2 reads SNEGSKA (reference sequence). The CDR3 sequence is 13 residues long. The V and J ends lost 0 bases and 3 bases respectively, with 6 bases between them. The CDR3 coding sequence is TGCAGTGCTAGAGAGTTTACCAATCAGCCCCAGCATTTT. This gives the protein CSAREFTNQPQHF.

This clonotype was seen only a few times. J is TRBJ2-7 and V is TRBV27, with D possibly called TRBD1 or TRBD2 (5 bases each). CDR3 length: 16 residues. Germline-derived CDR1 and CDR2 are MNHEY and SMNVEV (reference sequence). V was trimmed by 2 bases and J by 6 bases, leaving 20 bases between them. The CDR3 region has the DNA TGTGCCAGCAGTTTAGCAGGGTCGGGGTCAAGGGGCGAGCAGTACTTC. Its protein product is CASSLAGSGSRGEQYF.

The chain recombines TRBV4-3 with TRBJ1-2, with D possibly matching TRBD1 (6 bases). The CDR3 extends over 15 amino acids. Germline V gene data show CDR1 as LGHNA and CDR2 as YSLEER. The V end was cut by 1 base, the J end by 2 bases, with 11 bases between. DNA of the CDR3: TGCGCCAGCAGCCAAGGGACAGAGTGGAACTATGGCTACACCTTC. Translated: CASSQGTEWNYGYTF.

This sequence joins TRBV4-3 and TRBJ2-5, with D maybe TRBD1 (6 bases). Germline V gene data show CDR1 as LGHNA and CDR2 as YSLEER. Trimming took off 0 bases at V and 11 bases at J, with 19 bases between the two ends. The CDR3 length is 15 residues. CDR3 coding DNA: TGCGCCAGCAGCCAAGATCCTGCAGGGGTTAATGAGCAGTACTTC. Translated: CASSQDPAGVNEQYF.

The CDR3 DNA is TGTGCCAGCAGCCAGGGGGAGGGTCAGCCCCAGCATTTT. It codes for CASSQGEGQPQHF. V is TRBV4-2 and J is TRBJ1-5; D may be TRBD1 (5 bases). Trimming removed 3 bases from V and 6 bases from J, with 9 bases in between. The V gene's germline CDR1 is LGHNA and CDR2 YNFKEQ. CDR3 length: 13 residues.

The chain employs TRBV30 and TRBJ2-5; 7 bases are a match to TRBD2. The CDR3 covers 13 residues. The germline gives CDR1 GTSNPN, CDR2 SVGIG (reference sequence). The junction had 1 base not matched to a gene; V was cut back by 1 base and J by 2 bases. CDR3 in DNA: TGTGCCTGGAGTGGACTAGCACAAGAGACCCAGTACTTC. Translated, it gives CAWSGLAQETQYF. Using reference TRBV30 and TRBJ2-5 for the parts outside the CDR3, the full variable domain is SQTIHQWPATLVQPVGSPLSLECTVEGTSNPNLYWYRQAAGRGLQLLFYSVGIGQISSEVPQNLSASRPQDRQFILSSKKLLLSDSGFYLCAWSGLAQETQYFGPGTRLLVL.

This rearrangement joins TRBV7-2 to TRBJ2-3; 9 bases align to TRBD2. Germline V gene lookup returns CDR1 SGHTA and CDR2 FQGNSA. The CDR3 has 17 residues. Germline trimming cut 7 bases from V and 2 bases from J; bases unmatched to any gene: 13. Here the CDR3 reads CASTARLAGRPTDTQYF. The DNA for the CDR3 is TGTGCCAGCACAGCCCGTCTAGCGGGGCGCCCCACAGATACGCAGTATTTT.

This clonotype was counted between two and nine times. The chain links TRBV4-3 to TRBJ2-2; D call uncertain. Germline loops: CDR1 LGHNA, CDR2 YSLEER. The V end was cut by 0 bases, the J end by 1 base, with 6 bases between. The CDR3 loop spans 15 amino acids. CDR3 loop: CASSQDRRNTGELFF. Written as DNA, the CDR3 is TGCGCCAGCAGCCAAGATCGCAGGAACACCGGGGAGCTGTTTTTT.

This clonotype has just a few counts. The gene calls are TRBV30 and TRBJ1-1; no clear D. V was shortened by 4 bases and J by 6 bases, with 15 bases between the two germline ends. Germline V gene lookup returns CDR1 GTSNPN and CDR2 SVGIG (reference sequence). The CDR3 covers 13 residues. CDR3 in amino acids: CAWKRSGQPEAFF. The CDR3 DNA reads as TGTGCCTGGAAGCGTAGTGGCCAGCCTGAAGCTTTCTTT.

This clonotype was seen once. This chain joins TRBV5-1 and TRBJ1-6, with TRBD1 as a possible D gene (6 bases). Germline values: CDR1 SGHRS, CDR2 YFSETQ. V dropped 7 bases and J dropped 7 bases, with 15 bases sitting between them. This CDR3 has 14 residues. In DNA, the CDR3 is TGCGCCAGCGGGAATGGGCAGGGGAATTCACCCCTCCACTTT. Encoded protein: CASGNGQGNSPLHF.

This clonotype was detected only a few times. This chain links TRBV7-2 with TRBJ2-1, with 7 bases lining up with TRBD2. Germline CDR1 reads SGHTA; CDR2 reads FQGNSA. The CDR3 runs to 15 residues. V shed 2 bases, J shed 9 bases, and the junction held 10 bases outside the gene matches. CDR3 region: CASSLMASGLVEQFF. CDR3 nucleotides: TGTGCCAGCAGCTTAATGGCTAGCGGCCTCGTTGAGCAGTTCTTC.

The chain has TRBV4-2 and TRBJ2-5; 9 bases are a match to TRBD2. This CDR3 is 16 amino acids long. J gave up 5 bases and V 2 bases, and 9 bases lay outside the gene matches. Germline lookup yields CDR1 LGHNA and CDR2 YNFKEQ. In nucleotides, the CDR3 is TGTGCCAGCAGCCAATTTCCAGCGGGAGGAGTGGAGACCCAGTACTTC. This gives the protein CASSQFPAGGVETQYF.

This clonotype turned up a few times. The chain has TRBV4-3 and TRBJ1-5; D is unresolved. The CDR3 loop spans 13 amino acids. Germline CDR1 LGHNA, CDR2 YSLEER. V was trimmed by 1 base and J by 3 bases, leaving 4 bases between them. The CDR3 loop reads CASSQATNQPQHF. The CDR3 coding sequence is TGCGCCAGCAGCCAAGCCACCAATCAGCCCCAGCATTTT.

V and J are TRBV28 and TRBJ1-4; a weak D match, TRBD1 (5 bases). This CDR3 has 14 residues. V lost 7 bases to trimming and J lost 6 bases, with 15 bases between them. Germline-derived CDR1 and CDR2 are MDHEN and SYDVKM. CDR3 amino acids: CASTSPGGYEKLFF. Here the CDR3 DNA reads TGTGCCAGCACCAGCCCGGGGGGATATGAAAAACTGTTTTTT. Full variable domain (outside the CDR3, taken from reference TRBV28 and TRBJ1-4): DVKVTQSSRYLVKRTGEKVFLECVQDMDHENMFWYRQDPGLGLRLIYFSYDVKMKEKGDIPEGYSVSREKKERFSLILESASTNQTSMYLCASTSPGGYEKLFFGSGTQLSVL.

The chain links TRBV20-1 to TRBJ2-5; 9 bases align to TRBD1. Trimming took 5 bases from V and 11 from J; bases not matched to a gene: 12. The germline V gene has CDR1 DFQATT and CDR2 SNEGSKA (reference sequence). The CDR3 contains 13 residues. The CDR3 nucleotides read TGCAGTGCTGGAAGGACAGGGGAGGGTGAGCAGTACTTC. The encoded protein is CSAGRTGEGEQYF.

V and J are TRBV20-1 and TRBJ2-3; weak D call: TRBD1 (5 bases). The germline V gene encodes CDR1 DFQATT and CDR2 SNEGSKA (reference sequence). Trimming cost V 6 bases and J 0 bases, with 16 bases left between them. The CDR3 contains 15 residues. CDR3 sequence reads: CSATQGRVSTDTQYF. CDR3 bases: TGCAGTGCCACCCAGGGCAGGGTGAGCACAGATACGCAGTATTTT.

This clonotype has only a few counts. The chain recombines TRBV7-9 with TRBJ2-4, with D perhaps matching TRBD2 (6 bases). This CDR3 contains 16 residues. Germline V CDR1 and CDR2: SEHNR, FQNEAQ (reference sequence). The ends were cut back, 1 base at V and 2 bases at J, with 12 bases in the middle. The CDR3 sequence: CASSLGGGTPKNIQYF. CDR3 in DNA: TGTGCCAGCAGCTTAGGAGGCGGGACTCCCAAAAACATTCAGTACTTC.